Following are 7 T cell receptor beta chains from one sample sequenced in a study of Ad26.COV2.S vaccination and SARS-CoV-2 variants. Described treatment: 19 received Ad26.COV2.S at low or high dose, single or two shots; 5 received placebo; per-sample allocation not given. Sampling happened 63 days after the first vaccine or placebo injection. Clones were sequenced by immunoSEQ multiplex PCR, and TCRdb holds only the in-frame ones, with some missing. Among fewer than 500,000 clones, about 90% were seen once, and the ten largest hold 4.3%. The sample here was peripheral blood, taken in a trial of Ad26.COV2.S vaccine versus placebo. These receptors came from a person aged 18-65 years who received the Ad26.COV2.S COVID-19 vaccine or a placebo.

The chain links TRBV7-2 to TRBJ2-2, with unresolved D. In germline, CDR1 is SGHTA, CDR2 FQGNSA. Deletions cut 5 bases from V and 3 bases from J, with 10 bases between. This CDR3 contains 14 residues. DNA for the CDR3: TGTGCCAGCAGCCCCCCCTTTGACACCGGGGAGCTGTTTTTT. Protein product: CASSPPFDTGELFF.

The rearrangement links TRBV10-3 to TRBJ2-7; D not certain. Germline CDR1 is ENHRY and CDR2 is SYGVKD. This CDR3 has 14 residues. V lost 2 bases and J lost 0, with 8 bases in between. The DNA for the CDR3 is TGTGCCATCAGTGAGATGGGTTACTCCTACGAGCAGTACTTC. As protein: CAISEMGYSYEQYF.

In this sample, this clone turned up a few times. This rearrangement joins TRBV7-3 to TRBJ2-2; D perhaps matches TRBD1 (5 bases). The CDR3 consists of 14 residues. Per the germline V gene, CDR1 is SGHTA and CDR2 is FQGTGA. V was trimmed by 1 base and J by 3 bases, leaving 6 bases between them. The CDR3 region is CASSLRGYTGELFF. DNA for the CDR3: TGTGCCAGCAGCTTAAGGGGCTACACCGGGGAGCTGTTTTTT.

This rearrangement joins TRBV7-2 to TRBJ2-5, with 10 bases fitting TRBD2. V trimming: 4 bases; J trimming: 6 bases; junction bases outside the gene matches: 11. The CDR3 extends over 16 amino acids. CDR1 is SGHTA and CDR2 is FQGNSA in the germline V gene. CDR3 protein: CASSSGTAGGFQTQYF. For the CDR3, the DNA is TGTGCCAGCAGCTCAGGGACAGCGGGAGGGTTCCAGACCCAGTACTTC.

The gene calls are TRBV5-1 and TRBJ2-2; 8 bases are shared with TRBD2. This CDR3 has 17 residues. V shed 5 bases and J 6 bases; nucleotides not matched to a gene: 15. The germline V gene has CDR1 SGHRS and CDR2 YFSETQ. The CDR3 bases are TGCGCCAGCAGTCCCACTTTAGCGGGACTTAACTCCGGGGAGCTGTTTTTT. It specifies CASSPTLAGLNSGELFF.

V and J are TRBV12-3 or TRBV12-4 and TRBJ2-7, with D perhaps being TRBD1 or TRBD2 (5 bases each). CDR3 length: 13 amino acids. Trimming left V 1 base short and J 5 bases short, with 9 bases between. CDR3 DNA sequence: TGTGCCAGCAGTTTAGGCCGAGGGGACGAGCAGTACTTC. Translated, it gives CASSLGRGDEQYF.

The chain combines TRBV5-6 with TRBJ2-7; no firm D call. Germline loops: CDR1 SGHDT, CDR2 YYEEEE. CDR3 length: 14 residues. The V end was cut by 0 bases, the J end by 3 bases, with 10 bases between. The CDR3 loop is CASSLVVRRYEQYF. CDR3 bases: TGTGCCAGCAGCTTGGTCGTGAGACGCTACGAGCAGTACTTC.